Listed below are T cell receptor beta chains from one sample, sequenced in a study of vaccination effects on CD4 cells after COVID-19. Profiled with immunoSEQ multiplex PCR; TCRdb holds only in-frame clones, not every one. The table has approximately 74,000 clones, less than 75% seen once. Which antigens these TCRs recognize remains unknown. This sample comprised CD4+ T cells from PBMCs cultured without peptide, obtained after COVID-19 vaccination. The origin of the receptors is a human donor who received a COVID-19 vaccine. Both conserved end residues are trimmed from each CDR3.

TRBJ2-4	TRBV3-1/TRBV3-2	ASSQDVNIQY
TRBJ1-4	TRBV5-1	ASSFVDPTNEKLF
TRBJ1-1	TRBV6-5	ASSYRGLNTEAF
TRBJ2-3	TRBV11-2	ASRRQGRADTQY
TRBJ2-3	TRBV6-1	ASSEYWAGDGADTQY
TRBJ2-6	TRBV7-9	ASSFGQPGANVLT
TRBJ1-4	TRBV5-4	ASSLGMRGEKLF
TRBJ1-2	TRBV19	ASSPGPYGYT
TRBJ2-1	TRBV18	ASSLPLAGSWNEQF
TRBJ1-2	TRBV18	ASSPGDGYT
TRBJ2-1	TRBV3-1/TRBV3-2	ASSQAPGFYNEQF
TRBJ2-1	TRBV5-1	ASSLWAGYSYNEQF
TRBJ2-3	TRBV3-1/TRBV3-2	ASSQDTDTQY
TRBJ1-6	TRBV9	ASSVPGARSPLH
TRBJ1-2	TRBV2	ASSEETGPNYGYT
TRBJ1-5	TRBV2	ASTAGRGSQPQH
TRBJ1-1	TRBV5-1	ASSPRTGATEAF
TRBJ1-1	TRBV7-3	ASSLSVGAAVTEAF
TRBJ2-5	TRBV7-3	ASSLNSGAGETQY
TRBJ2-5	TRBV7-2	ASSVLGFGQGSAQTQY
TRBJ2-5	TRBV24-1	ATSDRTGTVETQY
TRBJ2-3	TRBV2	ASSPFRGDTQY
TRBJ2-2	TRBV9	ASSEREGNTGELF
TRBJ1-2	TRBV6-4	ASSDTPQAFANGYT
TRBJ1-2	TRBV6-5	ASSHRDSNYGYT
TRBJ2-5	TRBV5-1	ASSFQQGRQETQY
TRBJ1-2	TRBV5-4	ASSLAGGLYGYT
TRBJ1-2	TRBV4-2	ASSQADRRSYT
TRBJ2-2	TRBV7-3	ASSAGGLANTGELF
TRBJ1-4	TRBV12-5	ASGGTGDEKLF
TRBJ1-2	TRBV5-1	ASSRDGNYGYT
TRBJ2-2	TRBV5-1	ASKPRGMDGELF
TRBJ2-5	TRBV7-3	ASSPTGDGTQY
TRBJ2-3	TRBV3-1/TRBV3-2	ASSPGTGAEDTQY
TRBJ2-5	TRBV30	AWSEGWETQY
TRBJ1-1	TRBV9	ASSVGGRHEAF
TRBJ1-1	TRBV19	ASSIRAGSRYTEAF
TRBJ1-3	TRBV5-1	ASSPDNSGNTIY
TRBJ2-1	TRBV6-4	ASSDSGGTTNEQF
TRBJ2-2	TRBV5-5	ASSGGTGVTGELF
TRBJ2-5	TRBV18	ASSSPSRGRETQY
TRBJ1-6	TRBV5-1	ASSADSSSYNSPLH
TRBJ1-5	TRBV28	ASSNHGLSNQPQH
TRBJ1-6	TRBV18	ASSSTFDSISYNSPLH
TRBJ2-5	TRBV24-1	ATSELAGGPTGETQY
TRBJ1-4	TRBV12-5	ASGASGTGNEKLF
TRBJ2-1	TRBV25-1	ASSVRNRGRFHNEQF
TRBJ2-1	TRBV19	ASSPTRNNEQF
TRBJ1-4	TRBV6-6	ASSPPGQGAEKLF
TRBJ1-1	TRBV2	ASTGENTEAF
TRBJ1-2	TRBV2	ASRGNRINRGYT